This TCR beta chain derives from a study of control samples from healthy donors and cancer patients. V dropped 5 bases and J dropped 4 bases, with 10 bases sitting between them. Germline V gene sequence: CDR1 LGHNT, CDR2 FRNRAP. This CDR3 is 13 amino acids long. Assay: immunoSEQ multiplex PCR; the TCRdb copy retains only in-frame clones and omits some. The table shows under 450,000 clones, with approximately 90% occurring only once. The V and J genes are TRBV12-5 and TRBJ2-3; D call uncertain. Source material: PBMCs. The source is a middle-aged man with head and neck cancer. This CDR3 is CASGPLGADTQYF. The CDR3 DNA sequence: TGTGCTAGTGGTCCTCTTGGGGCAGATACGCAGTATTTT.